The 24 T cell receptor beta chains below were found in one sample sequenced in a study of shared clonotypes between healthy human individuals. Here immunoSEQ multiplex PCR was the method, and the copy in TCRdb shows in-frame clones only, minus some. The profile covers roughly 2.6 million clones, with approximately 92% appearing a single time and roughly 0.13% taken by the ten largest. The sample consisted of naive CD4+ T cells sorted from blood. The sample's subset: CD45RA+ positively selected. These receptors came from a man younger than 35 in good health.

The chain joins TRBV19 to TRBJ2-1, with D uncertain. The germline V gene has CDR1 LNHDA and CDR2 SQIVND (reference sequence). Trimming pared 0 bases from V and 4 bases from J, leaving 4 bases between. This CDR3 is built from 13 residues. The CDR3 DNA reads TGTGCCAGTAGTATAGAACAATACAATGAGCAGTTCTTC. It encodes CASSIEQYNEQFF.

This sequence joins TRBV6-5 and TRBJ2-7; D is undetermined. Germline values: CDR1 MNHEY, CDR2 SVGAGI. The CDR3 extends over 13 amino acids. V shed 6 bases and J shed 6 bases, with 15 bases lying between them. The CDR3 DNA follows: TGTGCCAGCAGCCCCTCGCGATGGGGCGAGCAGTACTTC. This encodes CASSPSRWGEQYF.

The chain employs TRBV30 and TRBJ2-5; unclear D gene. CDR3 size: 13 residues. V was cut by 0 bases and J by 4 bases, with 9 bases left in between. CDR1 GTSNPN and CDR2 SVGIG come from the germline V gene (reference sequence). The chain's CDR3 is CAWSVRQAETQYF. CDR3 in DNA: TGTGCCTGGAGTGTACGCCAGGCAGAGACCCAGTACTTC.

The chain has TRBV6-1 and TRBJ1-1, with a tentative D call TRBD1 (6 bases). The CDR3 consists of 14 residues. Germline values: CDR1 MNHNS, CDR2 SASEGT. V gave up 4 bases and J gave up 2 bases, with 11 bases separating them. The CDR3 protein is CASSVIQGNTEAFF. For the CDR3, the DNA is TGTGCCAGCAGTGTAATACAGGGAAACACTGAAGCTTTCTTT.

The chain joins TRBV4-3 to TRBJ2-5, with D possibly TRBD2 on 6 matching bases. V was pared by 0 bases and J by 0 bases, with 11 bases between. The CDR3 extends over 16 amino acids. CDR1 is LGHNA, CDR2 YSLEER, per germline. For the CDR3, the DNA is TGCGCCAGCAGCCAAGATGGACTACCGTACCAAGAGACCCAGTACTTC. Protein product: CASSQDGLPYQETQYF.

On this clone itself: Different DNA sequences within this sample yield the same CDR3. The CDR3 is CAWSSQGSGYTF. The CDR3 nucleotides are TGTGCCTGGAGTAGTCAGGGGAGCGGCTACACCTTC. V is TRBV30 and J is TRBJ1-2; D possibly corresponds to TRBD1 (6 bases). CDR1 and CDR2 (germline): GTSNPN, SVGIG (reference sequence). The CDR3 has 12 amino acids. Trimming removed 2 bases at V and 8 bases at J, with 12 bases between.

This chain connects TRBV7-6 to TRBJ2-2; possible D gene TRBD1, 5 bases. The CDR3 loop spans 14 amino acids. Germline CDR1 and CDR2: SGHVS and FNYEAQ. V lost 3 bases to trimming and J lost 6 bases, with 11 bases between them. Here the CDR3 DNA reads TGTGCCAGCAGCTTCGCACAGGTACCCGGGGAGCTGTTTTTT. As protein: CASSFAQVPGELFF.

Details on this clone: Other DNA sequences of this sample code for an identical CDR3. The rearrangement uses TRBV30 and TRBJ1-4; no reliable D call. The CDR3 has 13 residues. The ends were cut back, 5 bases at V and 1 base at J, with 8 bases in the middle. CDR1 and CDR2 from the germline V gene are GTSNPN and SVGIG (reference sequence). CDR3 coding DNA: TGTGCCTGGTCCGGCGGAACTAATGAAAAACTGTTTTTT. The encoded protein is CAWSGGTNEKLFF.

The chain recombines TRBV9 with TRBJ2-1, with D tentatively TRBD1 or TRBD2 (5 bases each). The CDR3 runs 13 residues. V was shortened by 2 bases and J by 3 bases, with 6 bases between the two germline ends. The germline V gene has CDR1 SGDLS and CDR2 YYNGEE. The CDR3: CASSVGVYNEQFF. The CDR3 bases are TGTGCCAGCAGCGTGGGGGTCTACAATGAGCAGTTCTTC.

The chain uses TRBV10-3 and TRBJ1-6; maybe TRBD1 (6 bases). Trimming left V 2 bases short and J 8 bases short, with 10 bases between. CDR1 and CDR2 from the germline V gene are ENHRY and SYGVKD. This CDR3 is 14 amino acids long. The CDR3, as DNA: TGTGCCATCAGTGAGCCGTGGACAGATTCACCCCTCCACTTT. This gives the protein CAISEPWTDSPLHF.

The chain recombines TRBV11-3 with TRBJ1-2; D is ambiguous. Germline V gives CDR1 SGHNT, CDR2 YENEEA. CDR3 size: 13 residues. Deletions cut 7 bases from V and 3 bases from J, with 12 bases between. The CDR3 spells CASIPRADYGYTF. The CDR3 DNA sequence: TGTGCCAGCATACCACGGGCAGACTATGGCTACACCTTC.

This clone was counted between two and nine times. The J gene is TRBJ1-2, the V gene TRBV20-1; TRBD1 might be the D (5 bases). Germline CDR1 and CDR2: DFQATT and SNEGSKA (reference sequence). The CDR3 runs 11 residues. Trimming stripped 6 bases from V and 8 bases from J, with 13 bases between. CDR3 in DNA: TGCAGTGCCGGACTATCAGGGGGCTACACCTTC. Translated: CSAGLSGGYTF.

The chain combines TRBV19 with TRBJ2-1; no definite D call. Trimming shortened V by 4 bases and J by 0 bases, and 16 bases separated the two germline ends. This CDR3 spans 17 amino acids. Germline V gives CDR1 LNHDA, CDR2 SQIVND (reference sequence). The DNA for the CDR3 is TGTGCCAGTAGTAGAACACTGCCTTCTAGCTCCTACAATGAGCAGTTCTTC. It yields the protein CASSRTLPSSSYNEQFF.

V gene TRBV28 combines with J gene TRBJ2-1, with D perhaps TRBD2 (6 bases). The CDR3 has 14 residues. CDR1 and CDR2 from the germline V gene are MDHEN and SYDVKM. The V end was cut by 2 bases, the J end by 9 bases, with 14 bases between. This CDR3 reads CASSLGGIGSEQFF. The CDR3 nucleotides read TGTGCCAGCAGTTTAGGCGGGATCGGGAGTGAGCAGTTCTTC.

This chain connects TRBV6-1 to TRBJ1-1; TRBD1 matches at 8 bases. Germline values: CDR1 MNHNS, CDR2 SASEGT. This CDR3 comprises 15 residues. V was pared by 1 base and J by 2 bases, with 3 bases of the junction left unmatched. The DNA of the CDR3 is TGTGCCAGCAGTGAAGGGACAGGGTTTAACACTGAAGCTTTCTTT. It is translated as CASSEGTGFNTEAFF.

V is TRBV4-3 and J is TRBJ2-1; 9 bases agree with TRBD2. Germline CDR1 LGHNA, CDR2 YSLEER. Trimming took 1 base from V and 5 from J; bases not matched to a gene: 6. The CDR3 totals 16 residues. CDR3 nucleotide sequence: TGCGCCAGCAGCCAAGGTAGCGGGAGTCTGAACAATGAGCAGTTCTTC. Amino acid sequence: CASSQGSGSLNNEQFF.

J is TRBJ2-2 and V is TRBV5-1; D is possibly TRBD1 or TRBD2 (5 bases each). The CDR3 sequence is 15 residues long. Deletions cut 1 base from V and 6 bases from J, with 13 bases between. Germline CDR1 SGHRS, CDR2 YFSETQ. Here the CDR3 DNA reads TGCGCCAGCAGCTTGAATGGGGGTGTTGCCGGGGAGCTGTTTTTT. It yields the protein CASSLNGGVAGELFF.

The CDR3 DNA reads TGTGCCAGCATTCACTACCCGGGTCAGCCCCAGCATTTT. This gives the protein CASIHYPGQPQHF. The chain joins TRBV6-5 to TRBJ1-5; no reliable D call. The germline CDR1 and CDR2 sequences are MNHEY and SVGAGI. V was pared by 7 bases and J by 6 bases, with 13 bases between. The CDR3 is 13 amino acids.

This chain connects TRBV7-2 to TRBJ2-1; 12 bases map to TRBD2. Trimming at V came to 0 bases and at J to 7 bases, leaving 7 bases not matched to a gene. Germline CDR1 SGHTA, CDR2 FQGNSA. This CDR3 has 17 amino acids. This chain's CDR3 is CASSLAGLAGGPNEQFF. CDR3 DNA: TGTGCCAGCAGCTTAGCGGGCCTAGCGGGAGGGCCGAATGAGCAGTTCTTC.

The V gene is TRBV16, the J gene TRBJ2-7, with D unresolved. Trimming shortened V by 6 bases and J by 3 bases, and 9 bases separated the two germline ends. The CDR3 extends over 12 amino acids. Per the germline V gene, CDR1 is KGHSY and CDR2 is FQNENV. The DNA of the CDR3 is TGTGCCAGCAGTCCTGAGCGCTACGAGCAGTACTTC. It is translated as CASSPERYEQYF.

As to this clone: The same CDR3 also results from other DNA sequences found in this sample. The gene calls are TRBV9 and TRBJ2-1, with a possible D match to TRBD2 (5 bases). Germline CDR1 is SGDLS and CDR2 is YYNGEE. There are 13 residues in the CDR3. Trimming stripped 0 bases from V and 5 bases from J, with 6 bases between. CDR3 region: CASSVVGNNEQFF. The CDR3 DNA reads TGTGCCAGCAGCGTAGTCGGGAACAATGAGCAGTTCTTC.

A single count supports this clone. The CDR3 nucleotides are TGTGCCAGCAGCTTATATCTCCGGGAGAATTCACCCCTCCACTTT. Its protein is CASSLYLRENSPLHF. V is TRBV5-4 and J is TRBJ1-6; no definite D call. Germline V gives CDR1 SGHNT, CDR2 YYREEE (reference sequence). The V gene lost 2 bases and the J gene lost 7 bases, with 13 bases spanning the gap. CDR3 length: 15 residues.

The gene calls are TRBV6-6 and TRBJ2-7, with D possibly being TRBD1 (5 bases). The CDR3 extends over 13 amino acids. CDR1 and CDR2 from the germline V gene are MNHNY and SVGAGI (reference sequence). V was shortened by 0 bases and J by 5 bases, with 8 bases between the two germline ends. CDR3 sequence reads: CASSYSQGNEQYF. CDR3 bases: TGTGCCAGCAGTTACTCTCAGGGTAACGAGCAGTACTTC.

The chain couples TRBV14 to TRBJ2-4, with TRBD1 matching 7 bases. V trimming: 4 bases; J trimming: 7 bases; junction bases outside the gene matches: 10. Germline-derived CDR1 and CDR2 are SGHDN and FVKESK. This CDR3 has 15 amino acids. Here the CDR3 reads CASSPEQGRGNIQYF. The DNA of the CDR3 is TGTGCCAGCAGCCCAGAACAGGGGAGAGGGAACATTCAGTACTTC. Combining the CDR3 with reference TRBV14 and TRBJ2-4 gives the whole variable domain EAGVTQFPSHSVIEKGQTVTLRCDPISGHDNLYWYRRVMGKEIKFLLHFVKESKQDESGMPNNRFLAERTGGTYSTLKVQPAELEDSGVYFCASSPEQGRGNIQYFGAGTRLSVL.